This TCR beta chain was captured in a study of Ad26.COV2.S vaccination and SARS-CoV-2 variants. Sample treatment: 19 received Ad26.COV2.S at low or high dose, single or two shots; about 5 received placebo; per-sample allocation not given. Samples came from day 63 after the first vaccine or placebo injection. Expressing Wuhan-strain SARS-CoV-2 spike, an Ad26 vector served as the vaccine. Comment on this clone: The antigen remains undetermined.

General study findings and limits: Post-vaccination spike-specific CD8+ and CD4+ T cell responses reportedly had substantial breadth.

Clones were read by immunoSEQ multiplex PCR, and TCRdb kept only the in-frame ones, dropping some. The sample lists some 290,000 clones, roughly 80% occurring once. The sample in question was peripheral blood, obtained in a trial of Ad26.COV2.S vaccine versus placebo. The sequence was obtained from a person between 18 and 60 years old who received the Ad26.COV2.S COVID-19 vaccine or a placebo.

DNA for the CDR3: TGTGCCAGCAGGTCACGCAGGGGGCTTGGTAACACTGAAGCTTTCTTT. This sequence encodes CASRSRRGLGNTEAFF. V gene TRBV5-4 combines with J gene TRBJ1-1, with 8 bases aligning to TRBD1. The CDR3 runs to 16 residues. Germline lookup yields CDR1 SGHNT and CDR2 YYREEE (reference sequence). V was pared by 5 bases and J by 2 bases, with 11 bases of the junction left unmatched. The variable domain in full, completed from reference TRBV5-4 and TRBJ1-1, reads ETGVTQSPTHLIKTRGQQVTLRCSSQSGHNTVSWYQQALGQGPQFIFQYYREEENGRGNFPPRFSGLQFPNYSSELNVNALELDDSALYLCASRSRRGLGNTEAFFGQGTRLTVV.